The clone carrying this T cell receptor beta chain was found a few times. The antigen remains undetermined. Sorted populations all exceeded 98% purity. Since all of the isolated RNA was reverse transcribed, expressed TCRB transcripts were what got sequenced. TCRdb keeps only in-frame clones here, not all; method: immunoSEQ multiplex PCR. The sample comprises hundreds of thousands of clones, 8% to 13% of which are singletons, and roughly 0.016% rests with the top ten. V was pared by 5 bases and J by 6 bases, with 16 bases between. In germline, CDR1 is GTSNPN, CDR2 SVGIG (reference sequence). This CDR3 is 13 amino acids long. This record belongs to a study of beta chain features in type 1 diabetes. Study-level information: Examination covered 107,917,701 sorted cells spanning all samples.

General observations from the study: Possibly, sequencing cDNA over-represented cells that had high TCR expression levels. The naive, central memory and Treg TCRB repertoires looked more alike in patients than they did in healthy donors.

The chain combines TRBV30 with TRBJ1-1, with a weak D call TRBD1 (5 bases). Sequences were obtained from naive CD4+ T cells from blood. The source of this sequence is a woman in her thirties in good health. The CDR3 bases are TGTGCCTGGGCCGGGGGTAGGGTCTCTGAAGCTTTCTTT. Residues: CAWAGGRVSEAFF.